A selection of T cell receptor beta chains follows, all from one sample in a study of T-cell reconstitution after alpha-beta-depleted transplantation in children. TCRdb reprocessed the PCR reads with MiXCR, giving one entry per CDR3 protein. The sample shows 300,000 to 400,000 distinct CDR3 sequences, more than 10% of them seen only once. Sequenced material: PBMCs, taken from the stem cell graft. The receptors originated from a human donor who donated a stem cell graft to a child with Fanconi anemia. Both conserved end residues are part of each CDR3. The D gene is left open where the match is weak. Not every row has a clone size; where given, it reads once, few, many or a size class.

D gene,V gene,CDR3 length,J gene,clone size,CDR3 DNA,CDR3 protein
TRBD1,TRBV6-5,15,TRBJ1-2,-,TGTGCCAGCAGGCCTGGCTCCAGGGGGGTCTATGGCTACACCTTC,CASRPGSRGVYGYTF
-,TRBV12-3/TRBV12-4,16,TRBJ1-2,few,TGTGCCAGCACCCCCTGGGAGAGGGTTATCTACTGGGGCTACACCTTC,CASTPWERVIYWGYTF
-,TRBV2,11,TRBJ2-7,many,TGTGCCAGCAGTGTGACATACGAGCAGTACTTC,CASSVTYEQYF
-,TRBV6-2/TRBV6-3,13,TRBJ2-3,-,TGTGCCAGCATAAGAAAAGGCACAGATACGCAGTATTTT,CASIRKGTDTQYF
-,TRBV7-9,8,TRBJ2-1,-,TGTGCCAGCAGCTTACAGTTCTTC,CASSLQFF
-,TRBV12-3/TRBV12-4,12,TRBJ1-2,-,TGTGCCGCCTCTTGGGGCATATATGGCTACACCTTC,CAASWGIYGYTF
-,TRBV20-1,15,TRBJ1-1,many,TGCAGTGTCCCCTACCGGGACCTCGAAAGTGCTGAAGCTTTCTTT,CSVPYRDLESAEAFF
-,TRBV12-3/TRBV12-4,15,TRBJ2-3,-,TGTGCCAGCAGTCACAGAGTCCGGAGCACAGATACGCAGTATTTT,CASSHRVRSTDTQYF
-,TRBV6-1,13,TRBJ1-2,-,TGTGCCAGCAGTGAACAGATAAACTATGGCTACACCTTC,CASSEQINYGYTF
-,TRBV24-1,12,TRBJ1-1,many,TGTGCCACCATGGGAGCGGGTACTGAAGCTTTCTTT,CATMGAGTEAFF
-,TRBV20-1,11,TRBJ1-1,many,TGCAGTGCCGGCGGGGGTATGGTGGCTTTCTTT,CSAGGGMVAFF
-,TRBV2,13,TRBJ2-3,few,TGTGCCAGCAGTGAATGGAGCACAGATACGCAGTATTTT,CASSEWSTDTQYF
-,TRBV4-3,15,TRBJ1-1,-,TGCGCCAGCAGCCAAGATTATACACAGAACACTGAAGCTTTCTTT,CASSQDYTQNTEAFF
-,TRBV12-3/TRBV12-4,16,TRBJ1-3,many,TGTGCCAGCAGTTTACCCCTGGCCTTTTCTGGAAACACCATATATTTT,CASSLPLAFSGNTIYF
-,TRBV27,13,TRBJ1-1,few,TGTGCCAGCAGTTTATCCTCAAGTATTGAAGCTTTCTTT,CASSLSSSIEAFF
TRBD1,TRBV20-1,15,TRBJ2-3,-,TGCAGTGCTATCCCGGCGGACAGGCAGACAGATACGCAGTATTTT,CSAIPADRQTDTQYF
TRBD2,TRBV4-3,17,TRBJ2-2,few,TGCGCCAGCAGCCAAGAAGGAAAGCGGGGGTTTACCGGGGAGCTGTTTTTT,CASSQEGKRGFTGELFF
-,TRBV5-1,13,TRBJ2-1,many,TGCGCCAGCAGCTGGGACTTTAAAAATGAGCAGTTCTTC,CASSWDFKNEQFF
-,TRBV4-3,15,TRBJ1-1,-,TGCGCCAGCAGCCACGGAGGGCCATTGAACACTGAAGCTTTCTTT,CASSHGGPLNTEAFF
TRBD1,TRBV7-2,16,TRBJ1-2,many,TGTGCCAGCAGCTACCTTCCGGGACAGGCTAACTATGGCTACACCTTC,CASSYLPGQANYGYTF
-,TRBV3-1,16,TRBJ2-5,-,TGTGCCAGCAGCAACCAGCTTCGGGGGGCAAAAGAGACCCAGTACTTC,CASSNQLRGAKETQYF
-,TRBV5-1,14,TRBJ1-1,few,TGCGCCAGCAGCTTGGTCCGGCAGAACACTGAAGCTTTCTTT,CASSLVRQNTEAFF
-,TRBV7-9,16,TRBJ2-2,few,TGTGCCAGCAGCTTAGGAGCGCAGATCCCAGGCAGGGAGCTGTTTTTT,CASSLGAQIPGRELFF
-,TRBV7-2,13,TRBJ2-3,many,TGTGCCAGCAGCTATAGGGGCACAGATACGCAGTATTTT,CASSYRGTDTQYF
-,TRBV11-2,14,TRBJ1-4,-,TGTGCCAGCAGCTTGAACCTTAGAGGTGAAAAACTGTTTTTT,CASSLNLRGEKLFF
-,TRBV5-1,20,TRBJ2-5,many,TGCGCCAGCAGCTTGAGTTTTAGCTCGACGACAGTCACAGGTCAAGAGACCCAGTACTTC,CASSLSFSSTTVTGQETQYF
-,TRBV5-1,14,TRBJ1-5,many,TGCGCCAGCAGCCCGGACAGCCGTAATCAGCCCCAGCATTTT,CASSPDSRNQPQHF
-,TRBV7-8,14,TRBJ1-4,many,TGTGCCAGCAGCTTAATGGGGGATAATGAAAAACTGTTTTTT,CASSLMGDNEKLFF
-,TRBV28,15,TRBJ2-6,-,TGTGCCAGCAGTCCGATAACCCCTGGGGCCAACGTCCTGACTTTC,CASSPITPGANVLTF
-,TRBV10-3,12,TRBJ1-2,-,TGTGCCATCAGTGAGTCGACTCGGGGGGCCCTCTTC,CAISESTRGALF
-,TRBV5-1,15,TRBJ1-1,many,TGCGCCAGCAGCCCCGAAGGGGGGTCGAACACTGAAGCTTTCTTT,CASSPEGGSNTEAFF
-,TRBV28,15,TRBJ2-5,-,TGTGCCAGCAGTTTAGGCGGTTTCACTGCAGAGACCCAGTACTTC,CASSLGGFTAETQYF
-,TRBV5-5,13,TRBJ2-2,many,TGTGCCAGCAGCCGCAGGGAGGTCGGGGAGCTGTTTTTT,CASSRREVGELFF
-,TRBV5-1,15,TRBJ1-1,-,TGCGCCAGCAGCTCCACTCGGGGGTTCCGGACTGAAGCTTTCTTT,CASSSTRGFRTEAFF
TRBD1,TRBV20-1,16,TRBJ2-7,few,TGCAGTGCTAGCTACACCGGGACAGGGGGCCCCTACGAGCAGTACTTC,CSASYTGTGGPYEQYF
-,TRBV4-3,15,TRBJ1-2,-,TGCGCCAGCAGCCAAGTACTGGGGACGGCTTATGGCTACACCTTC,CASSQVLGTAYGYTF
-,TRBV20-1,11,TRBJ2-3,-,TGCAGTGCAGTTCTAGCGTATACGCAGTATTTT,CSAVLAYTQYF
-,TRBV20-1,12,TRBJ1-4,-,TGCAGTGCTATGAGGGCCGGTGAAAAACTGTTTTTT,CSAMRAGEKLFF
-,TRBV2,15,TRBJ2-2,few,TGTGCCAGCAGTGCCGACCAAGTCAACACCGGGGAGCTGTTTTTT,CASSADQVNTGELFF
-,TRBV6-6,12,TRBJ1-6,many,TGTGCCAGCAGTACCCCAGGTTCACCCCTCCACTTT,CASSTPGSPLHF
-,TRBV28,15,TRBJ1-5,few,TGTGCCAGCAGCCCCGGAACAGTGATAAATCAGCCCCAGCATTTT,CASSPGTVINQPQHF